This paragraph reports one T cell receptor beta chain. What it binds is not known. These data originate in a study of cytomegalovirus exposure and HLA in healthy donors. Notes on the study in general: Previous analysis showed most TCR beta V segments were productive about 90% or about 30% of the time.

Primers: 60 Vbeta forward and 13 Jbeta reverse. The table came from immunoSEQ multiplex PCR; TCRdb's copy has only in-frame clones and leaves some out. This sample contains fewer than 130,000 clones. V lost 5 bases, J lost 4 bases, and 3 bases stayed unmatched. CDR3 length: 13 residues. CDR1 and CDR2 (germline): SGHRS, YFSETQ. V is TRBV5-1 and J is TRBJ1-3; 7 bases are shared with TRBD1. The sequenced material came from PBMCs. The receptor's source is a man aged 45-65 years in good health and CMV-seronegative. The CDR3 loop is CASRETGGNTIYF. Written as DNA, the CDR3 is TGCGCCAGCAGGGAGACAGGGGGAAACACCATATATTTT.